This T cell receptor beta chain appears in the sequencing data of a study of breast tumors, draining lymph nodes, adjacent tissues. Germline lookup yields CDR1 LNHDA and CDR2 SQIVND (reference sequence). This CDR3 contains 18 residues. The J segment lost 0 bases and the V segment lost 3 bases, leaving 11 bases of the junction unmatched. Study results and caveats: The data were judged consistent with most tumor T cells coming from lymph node and expanding in tumor. Luminal-like breast cancer showed significantly higher tumor–nontumor repertoire similarity than basal-like. Tumors had less TCR diversity than lymph nodes, more than nontumor tissue.

TCRdb processed the multiplex PCR reads anew with MiXCR; each CDR3 protein has one entry. In the table there are fewer than 300,000 distinct CDR3 sequences, about 34% of which are singletons. Breast cancer patients provided tissue from their axillary draining lymph nodes. This clonotype came up many times. What it binds is not known. The J gene is TRBJ2-7, the V gene TRBV19; 10 bases match TRBD2. The source material was axillary lymph node tissue. This clonotype was sampled from a female donor with breast cancer. Some clones in this sample may be carry-over from other donors' samples. CDR3 region: CASSMTWTSGLSSYEQYF. The DNA for the CDR3 is TGTGCCAGTAGTATGACTTGGACTAGCGGTCTGAGCTCCTACGAGCAGTACTTC.